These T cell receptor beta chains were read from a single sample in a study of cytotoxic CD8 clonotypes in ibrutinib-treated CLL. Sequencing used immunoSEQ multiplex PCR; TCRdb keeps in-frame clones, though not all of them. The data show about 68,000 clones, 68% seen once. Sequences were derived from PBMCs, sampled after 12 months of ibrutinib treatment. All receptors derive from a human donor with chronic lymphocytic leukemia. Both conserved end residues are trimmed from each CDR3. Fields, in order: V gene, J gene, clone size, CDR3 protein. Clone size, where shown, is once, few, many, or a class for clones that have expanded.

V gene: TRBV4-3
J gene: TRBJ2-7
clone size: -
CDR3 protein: ASSQDRGGPAYEQY

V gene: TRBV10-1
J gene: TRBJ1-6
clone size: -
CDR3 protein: ASSEGGSWNSPLH

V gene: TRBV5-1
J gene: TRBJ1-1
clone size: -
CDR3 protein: ASSLEGQGEAF

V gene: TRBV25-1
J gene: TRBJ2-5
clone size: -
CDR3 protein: ASGWDRSGTQY

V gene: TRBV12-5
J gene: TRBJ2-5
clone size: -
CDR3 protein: ASAPAGGRETQY

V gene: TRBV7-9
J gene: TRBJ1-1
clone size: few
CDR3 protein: ASSSVNRVPTEAF

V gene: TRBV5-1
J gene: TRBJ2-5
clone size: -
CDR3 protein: ASSRRLAGAGETQY

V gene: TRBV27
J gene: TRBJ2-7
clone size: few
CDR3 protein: ASSFQGTYEQY

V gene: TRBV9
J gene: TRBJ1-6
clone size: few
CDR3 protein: ASSVGQGEPLIPPSLH

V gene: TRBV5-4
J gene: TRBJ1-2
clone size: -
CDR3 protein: ASSWGTLGTNYGYT

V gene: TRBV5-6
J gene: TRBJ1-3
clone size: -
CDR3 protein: ASSSTTGISGNTIY

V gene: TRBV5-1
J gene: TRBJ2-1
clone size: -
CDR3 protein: ASSLAGGAYNEQF

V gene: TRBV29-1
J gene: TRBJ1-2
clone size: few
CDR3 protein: SVTSAADGYT

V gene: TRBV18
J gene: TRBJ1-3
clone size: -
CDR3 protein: ASSTQGKGNTIY

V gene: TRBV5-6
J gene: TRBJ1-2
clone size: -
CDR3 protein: ASSLIDRYYGYT

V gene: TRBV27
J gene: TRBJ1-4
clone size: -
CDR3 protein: ASSAGQGRGNEKLF

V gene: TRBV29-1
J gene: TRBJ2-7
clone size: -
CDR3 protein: SVDRGGYEQY

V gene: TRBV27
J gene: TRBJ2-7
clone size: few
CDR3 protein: ASSPRHRAYEQY